A single sample is the source of the 8 T cell receptor beta chains below, sequenced in a study of cytomegalovirus exposure and HLA in healthy donors. Primers for the PCR totalled 60 Vbeta and 13 Jbeta. Clones were sequenced by immunoSEQ multiplex PCR, and TCRdb holds only the in-frame ones, with some missing. The sample contains about 90,000 clones, approximately 78% of which appear only once. The sample was PBMCs. Every receptor here comes from a woman aged 40 to 50 in good health and CMV-seropositive.

The chain couples TRBV7-6 to TRBJ1-2; D ambiguous. V was cut by 5 bases and J by 7 bases, with 17 bases left in between. This CDR3 has 14 residues. Germline CDR1 and CDR2: SGHVS and FNYEAQ. This chain's CDR3 is CASSALPGSGGYTF. In DNA form, the CDR3 reads TGTGCCAGCAGCGCCTTGCCCGGGTCCGGTGGCTACACCTTC.

CDR3: CASSVDRTPEKTQYF. CDR3 sequence (DNA): TGTGCCAGCAGTGTAGACAGGACCCCAGAGAAGACCCAGTACTTC. The rearrangement joins TRBV2 to TRBJ2-5; D perhaps matches TRBD1 (6 bases). The germline V gene has CDR1 SNHLY and CDR2 FYNNEI. V lost 4 bases and J 6 bases, leaving 18 bases between the germline ends. This CDR3 is 15 amino acids long.

The rearrangement links TRBV28 to TRBJ1-1; TRBD1 agrees at 7 bases. V gave up 6 bases and J gave up 6 bases; unmatched junction bases: 13. Germline values: CDR1 MDHEN, CDR2 SYDVKM. The CDR3 length is 15 residues. CDR3 sequence reads: CASRTGSSVGAEAFF. In nucleotides, the CDR3 is TGTGCCAGCAGGACAGGGAGTTCCGTAGGTGCTGAAGCTTTCTTT.

This chain joins TRBV15 and TRBJ2-1, with a weak D call TRBD1 (5 bases). This CDR3 is built from 13 residues. In germline, CDR1 is LNHNV, CDR2 YYDKDF (reference sequence). V was clipped by 1 base and J by 7 bases, with 8 bases between them. The chain's CDR3 is CATSRGSGNEQFF. Here the CDR3 DNA reads TGTGCCACCAGCAGAGGCTCAGGGAATGAGCAGTTCTTC.

V gene TRBV19 combines with J gene TRBJ1-2, with 8 positions matching TRBD1. V shed 7 bases and J 8 bases; nucleotides not matched to a gene: 6. The V gene's germline CDR1 is LNHDA and CDR2 SQIVND (reference sequence). The CDR3 consists of 12 residues. This CDR3 is CASNQGAGGYTF. CDR3 nucleotide sequence: TGTGCCAGTAACCAGGGGGCGGGGGGCTACACCTTC.

DNA for the CDR3: TGTGCCAGCAGCCTATATATGGTAGCGGGATATTCTGGGGCCAACGTCCTGACTTTC. This codes for CASSLYMVAGYSGANVLTF. The chain couples TRBV7-3 to TRBJ2-6; 8 bases match TRBD2. The V gene end was trimmed by 5 bases and the J gene end by 1 base; junction bases not matched to a gene: 13. The CDR3 consists of 19 residues. Germline V lookup: CDR1 SGHTA, CDR2 FQGTGA.

The V call is TRBV2, the J call TRBJ1-5, with D tentatively TRBD1 (5 bases). V gave up 3 bases and J gave up 5 bases, with 11 bases separating them. This CDR3 has 14 residues. Germline CDR1 SNHLY, CDR2 FYNNEI. The CDR3 region has the DNA TGTGCCAGCAGTGAGCAGGGTGATGATCAGCCCCAGCATTTT. This gives the protein CASSEQGDDQPQHF.

This rearrangement joins TRBV19 to TRBJ2-1; tentatively, D is TRBD1 (6 bases). The CDR3 consists of 13 residues. With 3 bases removed from V and 11 bases from J, the gap between germline ends came to 14 bases. Germline V gene sequence: CDR1 LNHDA, CDR2 SQIVND (reference sequence). The CDR3 DNA follows: TGTGCCAGTAGTATTAATGACAGGCCAAAGCAGTTCTTC. Its translation is CASSINDRPKQFF.